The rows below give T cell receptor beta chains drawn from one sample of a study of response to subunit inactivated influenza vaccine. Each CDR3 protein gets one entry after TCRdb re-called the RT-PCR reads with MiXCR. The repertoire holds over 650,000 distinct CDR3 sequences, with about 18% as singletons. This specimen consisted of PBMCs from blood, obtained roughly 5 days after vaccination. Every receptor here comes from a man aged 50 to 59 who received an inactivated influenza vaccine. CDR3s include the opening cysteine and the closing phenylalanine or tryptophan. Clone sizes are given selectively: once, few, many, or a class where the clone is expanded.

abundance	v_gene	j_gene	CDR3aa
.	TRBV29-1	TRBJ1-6	CSVEHPVGRIVTPPLHF
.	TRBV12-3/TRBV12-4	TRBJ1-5	CASSLGSGRGNQPQHF
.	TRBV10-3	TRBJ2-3	CAIMDGSKPDTQYF
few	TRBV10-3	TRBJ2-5	CAIRERGGKETQYF
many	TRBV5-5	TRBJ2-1	CASSLFTGSSYNEQFF
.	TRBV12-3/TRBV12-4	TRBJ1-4	CASSYTGTGAEKLFF
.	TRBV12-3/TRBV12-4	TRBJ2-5	CASSFGTGGWGQETQYF
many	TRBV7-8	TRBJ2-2	CASSLEAWAGELFF
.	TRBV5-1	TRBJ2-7	CASSFPPGGSYEQYF
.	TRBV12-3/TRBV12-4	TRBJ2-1	CASSGDSQESYNEQFF
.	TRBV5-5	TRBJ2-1	CASSLRGESGNF
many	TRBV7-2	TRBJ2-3	CASSRSGVSADTQYF
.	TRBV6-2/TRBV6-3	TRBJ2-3	CASSYKTSGSTDTQYF
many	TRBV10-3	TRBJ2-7	CAISERRDVEQYF
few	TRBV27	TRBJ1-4	CASGVLGGEKLFF
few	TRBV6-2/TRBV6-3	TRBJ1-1	CASSYGRGKNTEAFF
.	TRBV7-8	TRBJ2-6	CASSWYRNSGANVLTF
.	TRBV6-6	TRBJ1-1	CASRLGTEAFF
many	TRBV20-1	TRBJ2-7	CSARKWRLESYEQYF
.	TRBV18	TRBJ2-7	CASSPPEAGGRYEQYF
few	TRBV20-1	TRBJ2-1	CSARGVPSSYNEQFF
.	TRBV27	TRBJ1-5	CASSGGPMVSNQPQHF
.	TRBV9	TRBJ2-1	CASSVSGGAMNEQFF
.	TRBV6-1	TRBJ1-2	CASTNDRGHHGYTF
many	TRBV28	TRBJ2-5	CASTWTSGYQETQYF
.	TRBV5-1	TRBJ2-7	CASSLAGGKEYEQYF
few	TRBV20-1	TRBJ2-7	CSATPGLPSYEQYF
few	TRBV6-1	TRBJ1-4	CASRGAANEKLFF
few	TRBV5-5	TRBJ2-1	CASSILGATLYNEQFF
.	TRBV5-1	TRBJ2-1	CASSLEGQNYNEQFF
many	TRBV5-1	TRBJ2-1	CASSSPGNNEQFF
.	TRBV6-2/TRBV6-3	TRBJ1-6	CASSDDRGQRARPLHF
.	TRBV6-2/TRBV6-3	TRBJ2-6	CASSNPRAGANVLTF
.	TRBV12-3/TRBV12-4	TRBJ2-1	CASTRQDPYNEQFF
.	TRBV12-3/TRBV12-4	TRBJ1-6	CASSFFGSPLHF
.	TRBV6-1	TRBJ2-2	CASNRGAQPVGDTGELFF
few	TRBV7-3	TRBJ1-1	CASSPGTGGFSEAFF
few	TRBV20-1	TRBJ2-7	CSASTYRQGGEQYF
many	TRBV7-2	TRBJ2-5	CASSPAMARGQETQYF
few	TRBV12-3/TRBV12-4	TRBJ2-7	CASSLSRKLNEQYF
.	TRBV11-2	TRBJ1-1	CASSLGSRGKAFF
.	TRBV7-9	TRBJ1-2	CASSLRALGGYTF
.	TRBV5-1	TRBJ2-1	CASSLLSSGRVDEQFF
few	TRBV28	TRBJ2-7	CASSPTTSGKHF
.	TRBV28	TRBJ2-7	CASSLGWSRGSYEQYF
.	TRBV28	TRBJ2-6	CASRSPGPRELTGANVLTF
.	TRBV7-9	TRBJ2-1	CASSRSTSYNEQFF
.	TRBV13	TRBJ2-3	CASSLAGGPSYTQYF
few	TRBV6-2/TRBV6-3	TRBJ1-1	CASSYYGASGTEAFF
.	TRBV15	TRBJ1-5	CATSRDRQGFSQPQHF
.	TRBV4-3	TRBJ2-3	CASSQDPRGGNTQYF
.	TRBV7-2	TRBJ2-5	CASSFRGTGGLETQYF
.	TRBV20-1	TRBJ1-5	CSARVQGQPQHF
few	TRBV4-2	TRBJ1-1	CASSQGGGRNTEAFF
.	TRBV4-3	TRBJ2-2	CASSQGMAGGSGELFF
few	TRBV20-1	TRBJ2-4	CSAYRRGQLAKNIQYF
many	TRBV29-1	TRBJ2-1	CSLLGGRAHEQFF
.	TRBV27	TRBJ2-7	CASSFDAGAYGREQYF
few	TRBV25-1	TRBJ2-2	CASSESQDWNTGELFF
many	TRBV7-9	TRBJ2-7	CASSLGDRGLREQYF